The subject of this entry is one T cell receptor (beta chain). It lacks a known antigen. Within one base of it there is no much larger clone, and no base qualities were kept. This specimen belongs to a study of blood T cell repertoires in COVID-19 (dated by TCRdb to the early 2020s). In terms of the full investigation: Samples covering the acute and convalescent phases of COVID-19 were provided by collaborators in the United States, Italy and Spain. The prospective study material was composed of cDNA or gDNA derived from T cells, B-cell-depleted T cells, or PBMCs. The dataset comprised deeply sampled blood TCRbeta repertoires from subjects exposed to, actively infected with, or recovered from COVID-19. The repertoires were released in a freely available public database intended as a resource for research on the immune response to SARS-CoV-2. Samples came from the ongoing ImmuneRACE study (first 160 participants) plus 1,254 subjects from 6 global collaborators. A de-identified subject ID, COVID-19 status, age in years and sex were almost always included in the sample metadata. Where available, HLA class I and class II types were obtained from metadata supplied by the sample provider rather than from assay-based typing.

The germline ends are 10 bases apart after V is trimmed by 1 base and J by 6 bases. CDR1 KGHSH and CDR2 LQKENI are derived from the germline V gene. Counted from cysteine to phenylalanine, this CDR3 has 14 amino acids. CDR3 DNA only is kept here, 42 bases in frame from base 1. Paper-wide results and their limitations: How much clinical and demographic metadata was included differed by source and by participant, and the metadata was provided uncurated.

TCRbeta CDR3 regions were amplified from genomic DNA using the immunoSEQ Assay, a bias-controlled multiplex PCR. In the original analysis: Within the assay, amplification of reference gene primers was used to estimate how many nucleated cells each sample contained. To quantify the absolute abundance of each unique TCRbeta CDR3 rearrangement, sequence reads were collapsed and filtered. For each sample, productive Simpson clonality was calculated as the square root of Simpson's diversity index across productive rearrangements. The table was pulled from immuneACCESS by TCRdb, which kept in-frame rearrangements only. Such tables lose some clones; where checked, under half of the loss comes from unresolved V genes, and the rest has no known cause. V and J calls and clone size are those listed in that table; D and trimming were worked out from the DNA. The sample contains tens of thousands of clones, more than 70% of them found a single time. The top ten clones comprise under 15% of the sample.

Whole blood was collected in K2EDTA tubes by collaborating institutions according to the institutions' own protocols. For TCRbeta analysis, collaborator samples were shipped as frozen whole blood, as isolated PBMCs, or as DNA extracted from either sample type. The chain employs TRBV18 and TRBJ1-5; the D gene is possibly TRBD1, with 6 bases matching. Sequencing input: peripheral blood. The sequence was collected from a human donor in a cohort sampled during active COVID-19. The nucleotide sequence reads TGTGCCAGCTCACCACAAGGGGGAACTCAGCCCCAGCATTTT. This gives the protein CASSPQGGTQPQHF.